This is a list of T cell receptor beta chains from one sample in a study of blood T cells in healthy people across ages. TCRdb recomputed calls from the 5' RACE reads with MiXCR, one row per CDR3 protein. The profile covers roughly 1,300,000 distinct CDR3 sequences, with approximately 63% appearing a single time and over 5.5% taken by the ten largest. Sequenced sample: blood. The receptors come from a man younger than 30 in good health. Both conserved end residues are part of each CDR3. D genes are given only for firm matches. Not every row has a clone size; where given, it reads once, few, many or a size class.

V gene: TRBV6-6
J gene: TRBJ2-1
D gene: TRBD2
clone size: .
CDR3 protein: CASKPGGDNEQFF
CDR3 DNA: TGTGCCAGTAAGCCGGGGGGTGACAATGAGCAGTTCTTC

V gene: TRBV6-5
J gene: TRBJ2-5
D gene: TRBD2
clone size: once
CDR3 protein: CASRFGGGDQETQYF
CDR3 DNA: TGTGCCAGCAGATTCGGGGGAGGGGACCAAGAGACCCAGTACTTC

V gene: TRBV20-1
J gene: TRBJ2-5
D gene: TRBD1
clone size: .
CDR3 protein: CSARARDRQETQYF
CDR3 DNA: TGCAGTGCTAGGGCCCGGGACAGACAAGAGACCCAGTACTTC

V gene: TRBV7-2
J gene: TRBJ2-7
D gene: .
clone size: .
CDR3 protein: CASSLLTGHSYEQYF
CDR3 DNA: TGTGCCAGCAGCCTACTGACAGGCCACTCCTACGAGCAGTACTTC

V gene: TRBV28
J gene: TRBJ2-7
D gene: .
clone size: .
CDR3 protein: CASTWGYEQYF
CDR3 DNA: TGTGCCAGCACCTGGGGTTACGAGCAGTACTTC

V gene: TRBV7-9
J gene: TRBJ2-7
D gene: .
clone size: few
CDR3 protein: CASSPRNPDRSTQYF
CDR3 DNA: TGTGCCAGCAGCCCCAGAAACCCCGACAGGTCAACCCAGTACTTC

V gene: TRBV5-6
J gene: TRBJ2-5
D gene: TRBD2
clone size: .
CDR3 protein: CASSLELAGARRETQYF
CDR3 DNA: TGTGCCAGCAGCTTGGAACTAGCGGGGGCCCGAAGGGAGACCCAGTACTTC

V gene: TRBV6-6
J gene: TRBJ2-7
D gene: .
clone size: .
CDR3 protein: CASSYQRPYEQYF
CDR3 DNA: TGTGCCAGCAGTTACCAGAGGCCCTACGAGCAGTACTTC

V gene: TRBV12-3/TRBV12-4
J gene: TRBJ1-2
D gene: .
clone size: .
CDR3 protein: CASSSSLSYTF
CDR3 DNA: TGTGCCAGCAGTTCCTCCTTAAGCTACACCTTC

V gene: TRBV7-9
J gene: TRBJ1-2
D gene: .
clone size: .
CDR3 protein: CASSFGGRGNYGYTF
CDR3 DNA: TGTGCCAGCAGCTTCGGGGGGCGAGGGAACTATGGCTACACCTTC

V gene: TRBV20-1
J gene: TRBJ1-2
D gene: .
clone size: .
CDR3 protein: CSAPGIPNYGYTF
CDR3 DNA: TGCAGTGCTCCAGGGATCCCCAACTATGGCTACACCTTC

V gene: TRBV4-1
J gene: TRBJ2-2
D gene: .
clone size: .
CDR3 protein: CASSQDEHRDLTGELFF
CDR3 DNA: TGCGCCAGCAGCCAAGATGAGCACAGGGATCTTACCGGGGAGCTGTTTTTT

V gene: TRBV20-1
J gene: TRBJ2-7
D gene: .
clone size: few
CDR3 protein: CSARAPPGKGTYEQYF
CDR3 DNA: TGCAGTGCTAGAGCCCCTCCGGGAAAGGGGACCTACGAGCAGTACTTC

V gene: TRBV5-1
J gene: TRBJ2-4
D gene: .
clone size: .
CDR3 protein: CASSALGGLYKNIQYF
CDR3 DNA: TGCGCCAGCAGCGCTCTCGGGGGGCTATACAAAAACATTCAGTACTTC

V gene: TRBV20-1
J gene: TRBJ2-5
D gene: .
clone size: .
CDR3 protein: CSARVWRADQETQYF
CDR3 DNA: TGCAGTGCTAGAGTTTGGAGGGCAGACCAAGAGACCCAGTACTTC

V gene: TRBV3-1
J gene: TRBJ2-7
D gene: .
clone size: .
CDR3 protein: CASSQGLASLEQYF
CDR3 DNA: TGTGCCAGCAGCCAAGGGCTAGCGTCCCTCGAGCAGTACTTC

V gene: TRBV5-1
J gene: TRBJ1-1
D gene: .
clone size: .
CDR3 protein: CASSLYDRMNTEAFF
CDR3 DNA: TGCGCCAGCAGCTTGTATGACAGAATGAACACTGAAGCTTTCTTT

V gene: TRBV12-3/TRBV12-4
J gene: TRBJ1-2
D gene: .
clone size: .
CDR3 protein: CASSHYPTGGYTF
CDR3 DNA: TGTGCCAGCAGCCACTACCCTACTGGAGGCTACACCTTC

V gene: TRBV7-9
J gene: TRBJ2-7
D gene: TRBD2
clone size: .
CDR3 protein: CASSPGTSGRSGYEQYF
CDR3 DNA: TGTGCCAGCAGTCCCGGGACTAGCGGGAGGAGTGGGTACGAGCAGTACTTC

V gene: TRBV20-1
J gene: TRBJ2-3
D gene: TRBD1
clone size: few
CDR3 protein: CSAARDRVADTQYF
CDR3 DNA: TGCAGTGCTGCACGGGACAGGGTCGCAGATACGCAGTATTTT

V gene: TRBV11-2
J gene: TRBJ2-7
D gene: .
clone size: few
CDR3 protein: CASSLDWGSYEQYF
CDR3 DNA: TGTGCCAGCAGCTTAGATTGGGGCAGCTACGAGCAGTACTTC

V gene: TRBV7-2
J gene: TRBJ2-2
D gene: .
clone size: .
CDR3 protein: CASSFKGTNTGELFF
CDR3 DNA: TGTGCCAGCAGCTTCAAGGGTACGAACACCGGGGAGCTGTTTTTT

V gene: TRBV4-1
J gene: TRBJ2-3
D gene: .
clone size: .
CDR3 protein: CASSQAVGAQYF
CDR3 DNA: TGCGCCAGCAGCCAAGCGGTAGGAGCGCAGTATTTT

V gene: TRBV10-3
J gene: TRBJ1-1
D gene: TRBD1
clone size: few
CDR3 protein: CAISLSGQGNTEAFF
CDR3 DNA: TGTGCCATCAGCCTGAGCGGACAGGGGAACACTGAAGCTTTCTTT

V gene: TRBV5-5
J gene: TRBJ2-4
D gene: TRBD2
clone size: .
CDR3 protein: CAGSPISKRGGNIQYF
CDR3 DNA: TGTGCCGGCAGCCCGATCTCCAAGCGGGGGGGGAACATTCAGTACTTC

V gene: TRBV5-1
J gene: TRBJ2-3
D gene: .
clone size: few
CDR3 protein: CASSLAHTTTDTQYF
CDR3 DNA: TGCGCCAGCAGCTTGGCCCATACAACCACAGATACGCAGTATTTT

V gene: TRBV20-1
J gene: TRBJ2-5
D gene: .
clone size: .
CDR3 protein: CSARQGVGETQYF
CDR3 DNA: TGCAGTGCTAGACAGGGAGTTGGAGAGACCCAGTACTTC

V gene: TRBV7-9
J gene: TRBJ2-5
D gene: .
clone size: few
CDR3 protein: CASSLEGGPGLEETQYF
CDR3 DNA: TGTGCCAGCAGCCTCGAAGGAGGGCCAGGGTTGGAGGAGACCCAGTACTTC

V gene: TRBV28
J gene: TRBJ2-5
D gene: TRBD2
clone size: .
CDR3 protein: CASRGTSGSPQQYF
CDR3 DNA: TGTGCCAGCAGGGGGACTAGCGGGAGCCCACAGCAGTACTTC

V gene: TRBV7-6
J gene: TRBJ2-1
D gene: .
clone size: few
CDR3 protein: CASSLGPLEQFF
CDR3 DNA: TGTGCCAGCAGCTTAGGGCCTCTTGAGCAGTTCTTC

V gene: TRBV27
J gene: TRBJ1-6
D gene: .
clone size: .
CDR3 protein: CASRLTWDGSSYNSPLHF
CDR3 DNA: TGTGCCAGCAGGCTAACCTGGGACGGGAGCTCCTATAATTCACCCCTCCACTTT

V gene: TRBV7-9
J gene: TRBJ1-2
D gene: TRBD1
clone size: few
CDR3 protein: CASSYVRDSFGYGYTF
CDR3 DNA: TGTGCCAGCAGTTATGTCCGGGACAGCTTTGGCTATGGCTACACCTTC

V gene: TRBV3-1
J gene: TRBJ2-7
D gene: .
clone size: once
CDR3 protein: CTSSQDIAVAYEQYF
CDR3 DNA: TGTACCAGCAGCCAAGATATAGCAGTAGCCTACGAGCAGTACTTC

V gene: TRBV15
J gene: TRBJ1-1
D gene: .
clone size: .
CDR3 protein: CATTRRGNTEAFF
CDR3 DNA: TGTGCCACCACACGGAGGGGGAACACTGAAGCTTTCTTT

V gene: TRBV7-6
J gene: TRBJ2-2
D gene: .
clone size: .
CDR3 protein: CASSLEALNTGELFF
CDR3 DNA: TGTGCCAGCAGCTTAGAGGCCCTGAACACCGGGGAGCTGTTTTTT

V gene: TRBV4-1
J gene: TRBJ2-7
D gene: TRBD2
clone size: few
CDR3 protein: CASSQTSLAGVFYEQYF
CDR3 DNA: TGCGCCAGCAGCCAGACCTCCCTAGCGGGGGTGTTCTACGAGCAGTACTTC

V gene: TRBV6-5
J gene: TRBJ2-7
D gene: .
clone size: once
CDR3 protein: CASSSTGERPFYEQYF
CDR3 DNA: TGTGCCAGCAGTTCCACGGGGGAACGACCGTTTTACGAGCAGTACTTC

V gene: TRBV4-2
J gene: TRBJ2-7
D gene: .
clone size: .
CDR3 protein: CASSQVGIAREQYF
CDR3 DNA: TGTGCCAGCAGCCAAGTGGGGATAGCCCGCGAGCAGTACTTC

V gene: TRBV2
J gene: TRBJ2-1
D gene: .
clone size: .
CDR3 protein: CASRDAPYEQFF
CDR3 DNA: TGTGCCAGCAGGGACGCCCCCTACGAGCAGTTCTTC